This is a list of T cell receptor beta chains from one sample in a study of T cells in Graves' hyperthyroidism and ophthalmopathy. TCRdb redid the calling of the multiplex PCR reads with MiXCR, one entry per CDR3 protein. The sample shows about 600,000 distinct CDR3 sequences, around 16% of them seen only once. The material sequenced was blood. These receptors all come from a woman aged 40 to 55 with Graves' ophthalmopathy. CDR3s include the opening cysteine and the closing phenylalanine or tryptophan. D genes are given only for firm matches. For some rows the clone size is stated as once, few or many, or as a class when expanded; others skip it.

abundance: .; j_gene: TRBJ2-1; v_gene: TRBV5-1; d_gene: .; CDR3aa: CASSLAGGASYNEQFF; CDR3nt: TGCGCCAGCAGCTTGGCAGGCGGAGCTTCCTACAATGAGCAGTTCTTC
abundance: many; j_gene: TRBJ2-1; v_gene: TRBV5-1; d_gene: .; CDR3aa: CASSAHHSYNEQFF; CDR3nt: TGCGCCAGCAGCGCCCACCACTCTTACAATGAGCAGTTCTTC
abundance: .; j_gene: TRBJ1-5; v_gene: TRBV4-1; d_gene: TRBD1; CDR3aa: CASRPGTGSQPQHF; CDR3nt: TGCGCCAGCAGACCCGGGACAGGAAGTCAGCCCCAGCATTTT
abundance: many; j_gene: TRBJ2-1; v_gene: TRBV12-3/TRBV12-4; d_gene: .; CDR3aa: CASTEVTYSYNEQFF; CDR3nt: TGTGCCAGCACCGAGGTCACTTACTCCTACAATGAGCAGTTCTTC
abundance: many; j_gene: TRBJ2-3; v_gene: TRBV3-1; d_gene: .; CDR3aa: CASSQDLSTDTQYF; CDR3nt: TGTGCCAGCAGCCAAGATTTGAGCACAGATACGCAGTATTTT
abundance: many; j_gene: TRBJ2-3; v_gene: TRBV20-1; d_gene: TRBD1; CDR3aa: CSARDRQGDTQYF; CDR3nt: TGCAGTGCTAGAGATAGACAGGGGGATACGCAGTATTTT
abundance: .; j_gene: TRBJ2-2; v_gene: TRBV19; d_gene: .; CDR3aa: CASSIGETGELFF; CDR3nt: TGTGCCAGTAGTATAGGGGAAACCGGGGAGCTGTTTTTT
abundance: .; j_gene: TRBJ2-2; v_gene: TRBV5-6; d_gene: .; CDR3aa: CASKTSPLGGELFF; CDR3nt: TGTGCCAGTAAGACTAGTCCCCTTGGCGGGGAGCTGTTTTTT
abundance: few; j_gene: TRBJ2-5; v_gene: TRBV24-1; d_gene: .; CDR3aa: CATSDPHRGDQYF; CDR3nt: TGTGCCACCAGTGATCCCCACCGTGGGGACCAGTACTTC
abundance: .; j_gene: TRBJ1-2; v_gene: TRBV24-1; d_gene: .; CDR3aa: CATGDSGGSGYTF; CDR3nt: TGTGCCACCGGTGATTCGGGGGGCAGCGGCTACACCTTC
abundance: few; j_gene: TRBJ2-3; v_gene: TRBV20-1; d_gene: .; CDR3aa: CSARDRAGTSQYF; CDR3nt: TGCAGTGCTAGAGATCGGGCTGGGACTTCTCAGTATTTT
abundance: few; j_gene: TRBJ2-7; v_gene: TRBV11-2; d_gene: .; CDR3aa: CASSPQYDSRVSSYEQYF; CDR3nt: TGTGCCAGCAGCCCACAATATGACTCCCGGGTAAGCTCCTACGAGCAGTACTTC
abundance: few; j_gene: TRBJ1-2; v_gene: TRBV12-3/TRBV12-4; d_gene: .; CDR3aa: CASSLASGSNRGYTF; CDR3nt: TGTGCCAGCAGTTTAGCTTCAGGGTCTAATCGTGGCTACACCTTC
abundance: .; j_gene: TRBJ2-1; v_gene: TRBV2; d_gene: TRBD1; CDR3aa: CASSALTGQQFF; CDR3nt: TGTGCCAGCAGTGCACTGACAGGGCAGCAGTTCTTC
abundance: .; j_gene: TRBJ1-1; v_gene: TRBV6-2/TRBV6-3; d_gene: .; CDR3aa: CASSGSRGGDTEAFF; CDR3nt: TGTGCCAGCAGTGGGTCACGGGGGGGGGATACTGAAGCTTTCTTT
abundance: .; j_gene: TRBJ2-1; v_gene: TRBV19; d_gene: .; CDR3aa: CASSLRDKDFDEQFF; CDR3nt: TGTGCCAGTAGCCTCCGGGACAAAGATTTCGATGAGCAGTTCTTC
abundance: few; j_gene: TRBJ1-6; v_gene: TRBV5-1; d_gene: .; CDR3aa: CASSLGDRMTNSPLHF; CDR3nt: TGCGCCAGCAGCTTGGGAGACAGGATGACTAATTCACCCCTCCACTTT
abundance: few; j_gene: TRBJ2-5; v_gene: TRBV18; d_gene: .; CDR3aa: CASSEQGSETQYF; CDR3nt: TGTGCCAGCTCGGAGCAGGGCTCAGAGACCCAGTACTTC
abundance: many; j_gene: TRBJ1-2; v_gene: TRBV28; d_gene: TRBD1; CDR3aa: CASSRRDRNYGYTF; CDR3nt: TGTGCCAGCAGCCGCCGGGACAGAAACTATGGCTACACCTTC
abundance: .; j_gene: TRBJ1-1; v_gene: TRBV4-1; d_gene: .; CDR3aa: CASSQKVGVVNTEAFF; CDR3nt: TGCGCCAGCAGCCAAAAAGTAGGGGTGGTGAACACTGAAGCTTTCTTT
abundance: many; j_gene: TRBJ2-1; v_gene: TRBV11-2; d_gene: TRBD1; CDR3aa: CASSRRDRGVYEQFF; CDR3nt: TGTGCCAGCAGCCGACGGGACAGGGGGGTCTATGAGCAGTTCTTC
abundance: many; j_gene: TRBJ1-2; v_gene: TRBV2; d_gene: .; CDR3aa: CASSEFDRNVYGYTF; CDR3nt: TGTGCCAGCAGTGAGTTTGATCGGAACGTTTATGGCTACACCTTC
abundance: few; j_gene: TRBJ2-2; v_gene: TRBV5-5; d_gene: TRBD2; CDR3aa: CASRWLAGGPFDTGELFF; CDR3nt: TGTGCCAGCAGGTGGCTAGCGGGGGGGCCATTTGACACCGGGGAGCTGTTTTTT
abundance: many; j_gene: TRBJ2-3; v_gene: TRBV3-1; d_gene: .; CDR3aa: CASSQGAGTDTQYF; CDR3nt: TGTGCCAGCAGCCAGGGAGCTGGTACAGATACGCAGTATTTT
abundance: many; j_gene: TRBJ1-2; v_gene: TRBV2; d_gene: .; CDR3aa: CASSERYTF; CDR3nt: TGTGCCAGCAGTGAGCGGTACACCTTC
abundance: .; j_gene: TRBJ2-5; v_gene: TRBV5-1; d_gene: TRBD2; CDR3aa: CASSLEVQASGGGETQYF; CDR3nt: TGCGCCAGCAGCTTGGAGGTGCAAGCTAGCGGGGGGGGAGAGACCCAGTACTTC
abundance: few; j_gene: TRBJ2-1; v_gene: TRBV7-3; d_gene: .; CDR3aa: CASSLGSDGNEQFF; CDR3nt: TGTGCCAGCAGCTTAGGGTCCGATGGCAATGAGCAGTTCTTC
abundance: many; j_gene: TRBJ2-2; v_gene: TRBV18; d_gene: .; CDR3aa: CASSPNGVGYTGELFF; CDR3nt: TGTGCCAGCTCACCTAATGGCGTGGGCTACACCGGGGAGCTGTTTTTT
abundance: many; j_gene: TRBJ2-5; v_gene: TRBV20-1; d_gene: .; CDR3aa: CSARIGGGGLQETQYF; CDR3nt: TGCAGTGCTAGAATAGGAGGGGGCGGTTTGCAAGAGACCCAGTACTTC
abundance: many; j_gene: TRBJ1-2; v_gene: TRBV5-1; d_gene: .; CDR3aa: CASSFDVVQKTNYGYTF; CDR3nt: TGCGCCAGCAGCTTTGATGTTGTACAGAAAACTAACTATGGCTACACCTTC
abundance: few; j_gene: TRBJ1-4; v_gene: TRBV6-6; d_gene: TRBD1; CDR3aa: CASSYSRTGVEKLFF; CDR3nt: TGTGCCAGCAGTTACTCTCGGACAGGGGTCGAAAAACTGTTTTTT
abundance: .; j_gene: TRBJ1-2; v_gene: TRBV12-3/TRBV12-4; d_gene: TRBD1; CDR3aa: CASSLEGAGGYTF; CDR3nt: TGTGCCAGCAGTTTAGAGGGGGCAGGTGGCTACACCTTC
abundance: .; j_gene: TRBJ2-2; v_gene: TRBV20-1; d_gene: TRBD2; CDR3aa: CSARLAGGTGELFF; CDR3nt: TGCAGTGCTAGACTAGCGGGAGGGACCGGGGAGCTGTTTTTT
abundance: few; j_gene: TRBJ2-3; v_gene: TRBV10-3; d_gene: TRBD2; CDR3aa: CAISDFLGGSTDTQYF; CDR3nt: TGTGCCATCAGTGACTTCCTGGGGGGGAGCACAGATACGCAGTATTTT
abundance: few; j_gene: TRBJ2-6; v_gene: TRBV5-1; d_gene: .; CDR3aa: CASSLALTVSGANVLTF; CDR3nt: TGCGCCAGCAGCTTGGCCTTAACGGTTTCCGGGGCCAACGTCCTGACTTTC
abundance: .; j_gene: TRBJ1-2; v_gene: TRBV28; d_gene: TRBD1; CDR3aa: CASSLDAGQGNGYTF; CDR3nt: TGTGCCAGCAGTTTAGATGCGGGACAGGGGAATGGCTACACCTTC
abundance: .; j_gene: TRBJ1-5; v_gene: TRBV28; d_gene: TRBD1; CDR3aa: CASSRFRGRPEPQHF; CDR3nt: TGTGCCAGCAGCCGATTCAGGGGGCGGCCGGAGCCCCAGCATTTT
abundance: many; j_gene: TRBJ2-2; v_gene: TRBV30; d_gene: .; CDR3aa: CAWSVRGDDTGELFF; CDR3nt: TGTGCCTGGAGTGTAAGAGGGGATGACACCGGGGAGCTGTTTTTT
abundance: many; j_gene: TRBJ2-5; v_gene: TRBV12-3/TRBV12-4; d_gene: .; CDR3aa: CASSLAGQRVTTQYF; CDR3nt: TGTGCCAGCAGTTTAGCTGGACAGAGAGTAACGACCCAGTACTTC
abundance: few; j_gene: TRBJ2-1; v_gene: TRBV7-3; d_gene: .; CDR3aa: CASSSIGTLEYNEQFF; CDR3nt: TGTGCCAGCAGCTCAATCGGGACGCTGGAGTACAATGAGCAGTTCTTC
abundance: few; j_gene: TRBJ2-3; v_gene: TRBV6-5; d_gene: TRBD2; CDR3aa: CASSYSRPGLATDTQYF; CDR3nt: TGTGCCAGCAGTTACTCGAGGCCGGGACTAGCTACAGATACGCAGTATTTT
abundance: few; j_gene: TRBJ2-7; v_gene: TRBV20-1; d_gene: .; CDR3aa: CSARDRVPYEQYF; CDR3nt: TGCAGTGCTAGAGATCGGGTCCCCTACGAGCAGTACTTC
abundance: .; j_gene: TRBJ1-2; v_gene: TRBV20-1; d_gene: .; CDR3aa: CSAREALGSYGYTF; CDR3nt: TGCAGTGCTAGAGAAGCACTAGGGTCCTATGGCTACACCTTC
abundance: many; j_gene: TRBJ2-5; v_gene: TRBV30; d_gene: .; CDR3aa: CAWSRGAETQYF; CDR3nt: TGTGCCTGGAGTCGGGGAGCGGAGACCCAGTACTTC
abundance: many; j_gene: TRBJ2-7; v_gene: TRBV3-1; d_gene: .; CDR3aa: CASSQTLSYEQYF; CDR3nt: TGTGCCAGCAGCCAAACCCTCTCCTACGAGCAGTACTTC
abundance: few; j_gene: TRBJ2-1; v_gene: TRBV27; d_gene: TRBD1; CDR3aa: CASSSPSTDRVAFF; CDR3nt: TGTGCCAGCAGTTCGCCCTCTACAGACAGGGTGGCGTTCTTC
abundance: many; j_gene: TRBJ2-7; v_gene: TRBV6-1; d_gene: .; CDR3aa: CASSIGLSYEQYF; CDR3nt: TGTGCCAGCAGCATCGGACTATCCTACGAGCAGTACTTC
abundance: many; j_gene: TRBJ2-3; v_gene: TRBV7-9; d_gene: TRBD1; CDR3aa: CASSSTDRGGATDTQYF; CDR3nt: TGTGCCAGCAGCTCCACTGACAGGGGGGGTGCCACAGATACGCAGTATTTT
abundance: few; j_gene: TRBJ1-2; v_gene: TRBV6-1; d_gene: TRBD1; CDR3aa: CASSTDRGVVGYTF; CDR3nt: TGTGCCAGCAGTACCGACAGGGGAGTGGTTGGCTACACCTTC
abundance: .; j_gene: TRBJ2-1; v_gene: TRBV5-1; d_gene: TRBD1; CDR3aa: CASNVGGGEQFF; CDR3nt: TGCGCCAGCAATGTAGGGGGCGGCGAGCAGTTCTTC
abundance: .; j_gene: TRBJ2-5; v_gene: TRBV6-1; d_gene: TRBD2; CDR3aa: CASSGGTSGLRETQYF; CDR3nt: TGTGCCAGCAGTGGGGGGACTAGCGGTTTAAGAGAGACCCAGTACTTC
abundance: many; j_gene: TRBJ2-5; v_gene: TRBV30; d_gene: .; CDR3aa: CAWSKSETQYF; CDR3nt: TGTGCCTGGAGTAAGTCCGAGACCCAGTACTTC
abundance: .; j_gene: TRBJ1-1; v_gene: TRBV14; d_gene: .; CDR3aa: CASSQLLDTEAFF; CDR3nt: TGTGCCAGCAGCCAGTTGCTGGACACTGAAGCTTTCTTT
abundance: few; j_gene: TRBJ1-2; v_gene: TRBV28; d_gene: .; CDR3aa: CASSPSPFYGYTF; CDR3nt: TGTGCCAGCAGTCCGTCCCCATTCTATGGCTACACCTTC
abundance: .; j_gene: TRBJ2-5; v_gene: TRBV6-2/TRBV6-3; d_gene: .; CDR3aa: CASSYGGVGETQYF; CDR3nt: TGTGCCAGCAGTTACGGCGGTGTGGGGGAGACCCAGTACTTC